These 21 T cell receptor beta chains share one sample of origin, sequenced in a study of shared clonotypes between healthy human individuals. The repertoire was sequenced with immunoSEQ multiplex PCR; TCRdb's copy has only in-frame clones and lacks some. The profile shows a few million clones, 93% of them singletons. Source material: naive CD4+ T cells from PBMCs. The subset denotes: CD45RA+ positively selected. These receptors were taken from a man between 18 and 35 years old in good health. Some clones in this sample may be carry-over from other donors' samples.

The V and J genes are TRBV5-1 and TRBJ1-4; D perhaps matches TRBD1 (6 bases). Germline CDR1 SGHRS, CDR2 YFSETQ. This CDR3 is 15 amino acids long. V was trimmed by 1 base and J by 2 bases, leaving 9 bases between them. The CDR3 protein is CASSLPTGTNEKLFF. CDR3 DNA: TGCGCCAGCAGCTTGCCAACAGGGACTAATGAAAAACTGTTTTTT.

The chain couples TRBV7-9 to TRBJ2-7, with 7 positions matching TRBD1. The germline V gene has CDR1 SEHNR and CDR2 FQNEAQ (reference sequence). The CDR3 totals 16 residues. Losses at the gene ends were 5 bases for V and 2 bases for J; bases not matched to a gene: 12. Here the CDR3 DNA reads TGTGCCAGCAGCCCGCCCGAATCTACAGGGGCCTACGAGCAGTACTTC. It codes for CASSPPESTGAYEQYF.

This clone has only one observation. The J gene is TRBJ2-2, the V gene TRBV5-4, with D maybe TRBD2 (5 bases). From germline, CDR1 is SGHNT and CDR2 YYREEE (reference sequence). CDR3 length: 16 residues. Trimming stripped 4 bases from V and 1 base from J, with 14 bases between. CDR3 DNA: TGTGCCAGCAGCCCCTCGGCGGGCGGGAACACCGGGGAGCTGTTTTTT. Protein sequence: CASSPSAGGNTGELFF.

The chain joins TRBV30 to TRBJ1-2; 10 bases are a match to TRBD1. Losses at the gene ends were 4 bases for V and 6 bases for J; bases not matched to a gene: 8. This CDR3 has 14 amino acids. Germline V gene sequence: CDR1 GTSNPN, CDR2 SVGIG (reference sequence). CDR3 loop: CAWTRQGAGHGYTF. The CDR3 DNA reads TGTGCCTGGACCCGACAGGGGGCAGGGCATGGCTACACCTTC.

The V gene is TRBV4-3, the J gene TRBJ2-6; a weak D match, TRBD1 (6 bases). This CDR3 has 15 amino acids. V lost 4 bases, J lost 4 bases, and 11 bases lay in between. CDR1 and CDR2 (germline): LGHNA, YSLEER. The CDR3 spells CASSPTGTGANVLTF. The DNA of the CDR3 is TGCGCCAGCAGCCCCACAGGGACCGGGGCCAACGTCCTGACTTTC.

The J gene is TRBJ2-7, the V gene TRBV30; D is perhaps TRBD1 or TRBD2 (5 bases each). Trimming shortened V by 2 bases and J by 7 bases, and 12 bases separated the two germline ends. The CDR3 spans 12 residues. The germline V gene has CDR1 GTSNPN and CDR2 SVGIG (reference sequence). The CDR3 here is CAWSRQGGEQYF. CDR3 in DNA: TGTGCCTGGAGTAGGCAGGGCGGGGAGCAGTACTTC.

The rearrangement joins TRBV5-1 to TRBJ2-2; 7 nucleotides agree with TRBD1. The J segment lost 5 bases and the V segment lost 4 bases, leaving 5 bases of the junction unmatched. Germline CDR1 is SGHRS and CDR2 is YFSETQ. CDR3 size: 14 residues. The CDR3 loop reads CASSPDRQTGELFF. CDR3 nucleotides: TGCGCCAGCAGCCCGGACAGGCAAACCGGGGAGCTGTTTTTT.

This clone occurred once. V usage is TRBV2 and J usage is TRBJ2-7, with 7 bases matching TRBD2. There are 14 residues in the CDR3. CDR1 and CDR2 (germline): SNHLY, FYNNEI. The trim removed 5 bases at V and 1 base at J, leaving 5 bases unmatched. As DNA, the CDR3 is TGTGCCAGCAGTCCAAGGACTAGTTCCTACGAGCAGTACTTC. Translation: CASSPRTSSYEQYF.

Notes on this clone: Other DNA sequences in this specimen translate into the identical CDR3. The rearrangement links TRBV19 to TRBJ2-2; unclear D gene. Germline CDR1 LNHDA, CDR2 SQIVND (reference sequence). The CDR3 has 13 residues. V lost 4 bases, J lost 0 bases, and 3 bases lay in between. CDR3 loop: CASSRTNTGELFF. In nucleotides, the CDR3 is TGTGCCAGTAGTAGAACGAACACCGGGGAGCTGTTTTTT.

This CDR3 reads CASSTSGSSYEQYF. Written as DNA, the CDR3 is TGTGCCAGCAGCACTAGCGGGAGCTCCTACGAGCAGTACTTC. The genes are TRBV7-2 and TRBJ2-7; 11 bases line up with TRBD2. Germline-derived CDR1 and CDR2 are SGHTA and FQGNSA. The CDR3 runs to 14 residues. V dropped 5 bases and J dropped 0; count of bases not matched to a gene: 0. The whole variable domain, filled in from reference TRBV7-2 and TRBJ2-7, reads GAGVSQSPSNKVTEKGKDVELRCDPISGHTALYWYRQSLGQGLEFLIYFQGNSAPDKSGLPSDRFSAERTGGSVSTLTIQRTQQEDSAVYLCASSTSGSSYEQYFGPGTRLTVT.

The CDR3 spells CASSLDPPGQGSEKLFF. The CDR3 DNA reads TGCGCCAGCAGCTTGGATCCTCCGGGACAGGGAAGTGAAAAACTGTTTTTT. J is TRBJ1-4 and V is TRBV5-1; 9 positions agree with TRBD1. The CDR3 is made up of 17 amino acids. CDR1 SGHRS and CDR2 YFSETQ come from the germline V gene. V lost 0 bases, J lost 7 bases, and 10 bases stayed unmatched.

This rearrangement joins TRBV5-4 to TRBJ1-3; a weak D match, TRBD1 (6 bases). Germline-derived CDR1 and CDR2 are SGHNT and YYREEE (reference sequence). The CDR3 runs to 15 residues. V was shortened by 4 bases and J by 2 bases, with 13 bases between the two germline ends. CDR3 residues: CASSEGQGTGNTIYF. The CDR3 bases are TGTGCCAGCAGCGAGGGCCAGGGGACTGGAAACACCATATATTTT.

CDR3 in DNA: TGTGCCAGCAGTCCACCCGGGTTGAGGGGAAAGACCCAGTACTTC. This encodes CASSPPGLRGKTQYF. The chain is built from TRBV27 and TRBJ2-5; D could derive from TRBD1 or TRBD2 (5 bases each). CDR1 and CDR2 from the germline V gene are MNHEY and SMNVEV (reference sequence). Trimming removed 5 bases from V and 6 bases from J, with 19 bases in between. This CDR3 spans 15 amino acids.

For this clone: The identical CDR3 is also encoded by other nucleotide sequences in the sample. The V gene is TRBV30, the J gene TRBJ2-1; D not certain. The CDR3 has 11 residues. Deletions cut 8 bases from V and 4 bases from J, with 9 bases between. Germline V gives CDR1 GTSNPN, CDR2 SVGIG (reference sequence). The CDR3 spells CAAAAYNEQFF. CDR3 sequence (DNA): TGTGCCGCGGCCGCATACAATGAGCAGTTCTTC.

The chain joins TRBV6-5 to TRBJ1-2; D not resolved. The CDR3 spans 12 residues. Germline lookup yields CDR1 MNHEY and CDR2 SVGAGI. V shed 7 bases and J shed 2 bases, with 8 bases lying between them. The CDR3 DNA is TGTGCCAGCACTGACCAAAACTATGGCTACACCTTC. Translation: CASTDQNYGYTF.

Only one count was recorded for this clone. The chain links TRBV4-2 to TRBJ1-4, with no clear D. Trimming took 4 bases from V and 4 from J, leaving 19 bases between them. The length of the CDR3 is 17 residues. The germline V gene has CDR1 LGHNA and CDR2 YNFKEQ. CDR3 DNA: TGTGCCAGCAGCCCTTCCAACACCGGAATGCTTAATGAAAAACTGTTTTTT. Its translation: CASSPSNTGMLNEKLFF.

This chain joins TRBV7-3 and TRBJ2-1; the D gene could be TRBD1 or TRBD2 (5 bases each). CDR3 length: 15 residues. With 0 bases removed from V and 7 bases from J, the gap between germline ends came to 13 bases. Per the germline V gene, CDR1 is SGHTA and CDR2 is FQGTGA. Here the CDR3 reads CASSLTLQWGNEQFF. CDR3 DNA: TGTGCCAGCAGCTTAACACTTCAGTGGGGGAATGAGCAGTTCTTC.

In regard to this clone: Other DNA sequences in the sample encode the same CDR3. This CDR3 reads CASSPDRGSGNTIYF. The DNA for the CDR3 is TGCGCCAGCAGCCCTGACAGGGGATCTGGAAACACCATATATTTT. The rearrangement uses TRBV5-1 and TRBJ1-3, with TRBD1 matching over 8 bases. V lost 4 bases to trimming and J lost 1 base; unmatched junction nucleotides: 4. Germline V gives CDR1 SGHRS, CDR2 YFSETQ. The CDR3 covers 15 residues.

The CDR3 region has the DNA TGTGCCAGCAGTGAGGGGGGCGCTTCAAGGGAGACCCAGTACTTC. Protein: CASSEGGASRETQYF. The chain links TRBV6-1 to TRBJ2-5; D is possibly TRBD1 or TRBD2 (6 bases each). CDR3 size: 15 residues. Germline lookup yields CDR1 MNHNS and CDR2 SASEGT. Deletions cut 3 bases from V and 5 bases from J, with 16 bases between.

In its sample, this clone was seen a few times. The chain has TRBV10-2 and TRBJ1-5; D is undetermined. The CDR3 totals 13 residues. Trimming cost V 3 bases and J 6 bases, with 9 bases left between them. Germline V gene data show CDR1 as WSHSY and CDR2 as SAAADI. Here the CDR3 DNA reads TGCGCCAGCAGTGACGAGGGAGGTCAGCCCCAGCATTTT. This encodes CASSDEGGQPQHF.

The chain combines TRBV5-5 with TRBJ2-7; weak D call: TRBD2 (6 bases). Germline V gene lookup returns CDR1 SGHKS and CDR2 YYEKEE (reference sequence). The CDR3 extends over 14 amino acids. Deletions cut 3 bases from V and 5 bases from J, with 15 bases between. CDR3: CASSSIGTFNEQYF. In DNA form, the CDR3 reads TGTGCCAGCAGCTCAATTGGGACTTTCAACGAGCAGTACTTC.